The T cell receptor (beta chain) under discussion was sequenced for a study of T cell responses to AZD1222 COVID-19 vaccine listed by TCRdb under 2021. Broadly, across the study: TCR sequencing covered 230 to 250 trial participants: 200 to 220 given two doses of AZD1222 and 26 given two doses of MenACWY control vaccine. Enrollment into the trials was organized by age into subgroups of 18-55, 56-69 and 70-plus years, and those subgroups contained 148, 28 and 57 TCR-sequenced participants, respectively.

Beyond this particular receptor, the publication reports: Conclusions about previously exposed vaccinees are limited, since just 6 or 7 AZD1222 recipients were seropositive for SARS-CoV-2 at baseline. Vaccine-associated CD4 TCRs spanned the whole spike protein, with dominant responses in regions 160-218 and 743-854. In the small 56-69-year group, the increase in depth fell short of significance, most likely because of low power. Reportedly, close to half of the unique spike-specific TCRs recognized epitopes lying outside the regions that are mutated in the B.1.351 and B.1.1.7 variants. After two AZD1222 doses, both the breadth and the depth of spike-specific TCRs were significantly higher than at day 0 and than in MenACWY recipients. Because no day 14 peak-response samples were available, the repertoires could be characterized only after the peak T cell response. Participants were mostly white British, with more females than males. The authors suggested clonal diversity may have been underestimated.

The CDR3 regions of human TCRbeta chains were subjected to immunosequencing. Concerning the study's data processing: TCRs in the repertoires were matched against a reference library of SARS-CoV-2-specific TCRs that had been generated with the MIRA antigen-specificity platform. Breadth meant the fraction of unique TCRs that were SARS-CoV-2-associated, whereas depth meant the fraction of total T cells that were SARS-CoV-2-associated. Using the MIRA data, each spike-specific TCR was assigned both to the spike region to which the TCR was reactive and to a CD4 or CD8 class. Log10-transformed breadth and depth values were compared by one-way ANOVA with Sidak's multiple comparisons tests. Here the immuneACCESS table is served through TCRdb, limited to in-frame sequences with V and J called. Missing clones are a known gap in these copies; in checked studies unresolved V genes cover under half, and the rest lacks a known reason. That table is the source of V, J and clone size, and D and trimming were worked out from the DNA. The table for this sample lists roughly 80,000 clones; roughly 89% of them were counted only once. Together, the top ten hold approximately 10% of the sample.

As for this clone: Its antigen has not been determined. Base qualities are not provided; no much larger clone lies one nucleotide away.

V loses 3 bases of germline sequence and J loses 0 bases, and the interval between the two ends is 14 bases. Per the germline V gene (reference sequence), LNHNV is the CDR1 and YYDKDF is the CDR2. There are 17 amino acids in the CDR3, from cysteine to phenylalanine inclusive. CDR3 DNA is the only sequence kept; it has 51 bases, read in frame from the first base. The time point label on this specimen signifies: about 28 days (+/-7) after the second vaccine dose. AZD1222 recipients whose second dose came at about 4 weeks and those whose second dose came at about 12 weeks were combined into one group, since spike-specific TCR depth and breadth did not differ between the two schedules. The vaccinee samples were drawn from two UK trials, COV001 and COV002, one of which was a single-blind randomized controlled phase 2/3 trial testing AZD1222 (ChAdOx1 nCoV-19) in healthy adults. For TCRbeta chain sequencing, PBMC samples were collected from trial participants at day 0 and at day 28 after the second dose.

Sequencing was performed on peripheral blood, taken 28 days after the second AZD1222 dose. The V gene is TRBV15 and the J gene is TRBJ1-4; too little of a D gene remains to name it. This sequence was found in an adult who received the AZD1222 COVID-19 vaccine. The CDR3 sequence is CATSSWALTATNEKLFF. The nucleotide sequence is given as TGTGCCACCAGCAGTTGGGCGTTGACGGCAACTAATGAAAAACTGTTTTTT.